The rows below give T cell receptor beta chains drawn from one sample of a study of blood T cell repertoires in COVID-19. TCRdb's table, derived via immunoSEQ multiplex PCR, lists solely in-frame clones and lacks some. The top ten clones hold roughly 5.1% of a sample with around 400,000 clones, 75% to 90% of them seen once. The material sequenced was PBMCs or T cells enriched from blood (not recorded which). Receptors were obtained from a woman between 45 and 60 years old who had recovered from COVID-19. CDR3s leave out the opening cysteine and the closing phenylalanine or tryptophan.

J | V | CDR3
TRBJ1-1 | TRBV3-1/TRBV3-2 | ASSRIDRQGLGTEAF
TRBJ1-1 | TRBV11-3 | ASSPTGGKVWTEAF
TRBJ1-1 | TRBV6-5 | ASSHQLGANEAF
TRBJ1-2 | TRBV11-1 | ASSRGGWNYGYT
TRBJ1-2 | TRBV4-2 | ASSQGGTGWGYT
TRBJ1-4 | TRBV5-1 | ASSQDRREKLF
TRBJ2-7 | TRBV6-5 | ASSRQSGGFYEQY
TRBJ2-3 | TRBV30 | AWEDRGRPDTQY
TRBJ2-3 | TRBV18 | ASSPGRANTDTQY
TRBJ1-2 | TRBV6-5 | ASSFDRVANYGYT
TRBJ2-3 | TRBV5-1 | ASSLRRGDTDTQY
TRBJ1-4 | TRBV11-2 | ASSLGLTGSNEKLF
TRBJ1-2 | TRBV19 | ASSISGDGYGYT
TRBJ2-1 | TRBV19 | ASMGDRGSYNEQF
TRBJ2-5 | TRBV5-4 | ASSLRTAGGQETQY
TRBJ2-2 | TRBV7-2 | ASSLNGRALGGELF
TRBJ2-1 | TRBV11-3 | ASSWDRYNEQF
TRBJ2-7 | TRBV28 | ASSAHSGSSYEQY
TRBJ1-5 | TRBV7-6 | ASSFSQTGVGNQPQH
TRBJ2-3 | TRBV18 | ASSPFTVSHFSTDTQY
TRBJ2-5 | TRBV3-1/TRBV3-2 | ASSQVISGSFWETQY
TRBJ1-1 | TRBV11-2 | ASSPRTVRNTEAF
TRBJ2-1 | TRBV30 | AWSPLAGGYNEQF
TRBJ2-2 | TRBV30 | AWSEGHLNTGELF
TRBJ2-7 | TRBV5-1 | ASSLESRVPYEQY
TRBJ2-5 | TRBV29-1 | SVAPGAETQY
TRBJ1-1 | TRBV6-5 | ASSTGNTEAF
TRBJ1-4 | TRBV3-1/TRBV3-2 | ASSPGGRQGEKLF
TRBJ2-7 | TRBV18 | ASSPRQGPYEQY
TRBJ2-2 | TRBV18 | ASSPRGTAVSGELF
TRBJ1-2 | TRBV20-1 | SASSQTGYGYT
TRBJ1-3 | TRBV30 | AWSLSYSGNTIY
TRBJ1-6 | TRBV6-2/TRBV6-3 | ASSLIRRGSSPLH
TRBJ1-6 | TRBV5-4 | ASSAGGGNNSPLH
TRBJ1-6 | TRBV5-1 | ASSSSGQGNSPLH
TRBJ1-5 | TRBV5-5 | ASSLGAGAGQPQH
TRBJ1-1 | TRBV15 | ATRSPYYTEAF
TRBJ2-5 | TRBV7-2 | ASSLAAGQETQY
TRBJ2-1 | TRBV9 | ASSVDRLQGSSYNEQF
TRBJ2-1 | TRBV4-3 | ASSQDPLRELQF
TRBJ2-7 | TRBV7-9 | ASSFSSGTQIYEQY
TRBJ1-6 | TRBV11-1 | ASSLSGTYNSPLH
TRBJ2-3 | TRBV5-4 | ASSLSGTDTQY
TRBJ1-1 | TRBV7-9 | ASSRGSEAF
TRBJ1-2 | TRBV19 | ASTVGTANNYGYT
TRBJ1-1 | TRBV7-3 | ASSPGRGNPEAF
TRBJ1-1 | TRBV7-9 | ASSLSLGQGAVEAF
TRBJ1-1 | TRBV19 | ASSQRAIGALNTEAF
TRBJ1-1 | TRBV5-1 | ASSPSGIANTEAF
TRBJ2-7 | TRBV6-6 | ASSPPGGTYEQY
TRBJ2-1 | TRBV11-3 | ASSLGLAGDYNVVNEQF
TRBJ2-7 | TRBV29-1 | SVEDLVRGEQY
TRBJ2-5 | TRBV2 | ASTRQGWQETQY
TRBJ2-7 | TRBV30 | AWSVHDEQY
TRBJ2-1 | TRBV27 | ASRRTSVYNEQF
TRBJ2-1 | TRBV4-1 | ASSPLPGGGAVEQF
TRBJ1-4 | TRBV6-2/TRBV6-3 | ASSSDRGPAEKLF